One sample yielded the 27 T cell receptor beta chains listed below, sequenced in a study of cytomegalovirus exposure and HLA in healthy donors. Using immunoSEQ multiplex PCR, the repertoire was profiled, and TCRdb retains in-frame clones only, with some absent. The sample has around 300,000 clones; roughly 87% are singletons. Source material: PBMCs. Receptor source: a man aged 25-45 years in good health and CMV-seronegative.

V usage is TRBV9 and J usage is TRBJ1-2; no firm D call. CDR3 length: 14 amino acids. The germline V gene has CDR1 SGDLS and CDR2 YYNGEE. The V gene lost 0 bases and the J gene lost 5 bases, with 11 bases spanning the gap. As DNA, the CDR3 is TGTGCCAGCAGCGTAGGGCGGGGAATTTATGGCTACACCTTC. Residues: CASSVGRGIYGYTF.

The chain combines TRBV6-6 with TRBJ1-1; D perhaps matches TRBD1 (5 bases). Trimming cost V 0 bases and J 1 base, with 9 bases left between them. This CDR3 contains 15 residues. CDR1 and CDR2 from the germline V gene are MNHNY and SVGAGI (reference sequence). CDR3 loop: CASSYSGRENTEAFF. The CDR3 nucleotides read TGTGCCAGCAGTTACTCGGGCAGGGAGAACACTGAAGCTTTCTTT.

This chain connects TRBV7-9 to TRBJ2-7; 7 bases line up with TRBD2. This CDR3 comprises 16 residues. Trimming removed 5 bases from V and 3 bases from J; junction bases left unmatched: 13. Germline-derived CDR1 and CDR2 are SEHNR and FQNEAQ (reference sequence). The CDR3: CASSPRFRGEGYEQYF. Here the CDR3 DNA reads TGTGCCAGCAGCCCTAGGTTCCGGGGGGAAGGCTACGAGCAGTACTTC.

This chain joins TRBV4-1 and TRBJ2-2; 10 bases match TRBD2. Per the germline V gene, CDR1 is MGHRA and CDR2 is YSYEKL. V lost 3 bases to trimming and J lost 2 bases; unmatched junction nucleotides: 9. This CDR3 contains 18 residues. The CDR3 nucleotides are TGCGCCAGCAGCCAGGCCCTAGCGGGGGAGCTAAACACCGGGGAGCTGTTTTTT. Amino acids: CASSQALAGELNTGELFF.

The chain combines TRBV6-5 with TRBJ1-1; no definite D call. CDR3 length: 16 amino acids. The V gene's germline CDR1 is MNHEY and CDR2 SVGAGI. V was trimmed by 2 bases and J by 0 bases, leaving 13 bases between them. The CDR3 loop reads CASSYRGMSMNTEAFF. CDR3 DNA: TGTGCCAGCAGTTACCGCGGGATGTCTATGAACACTGAAGCTTTCTTT.

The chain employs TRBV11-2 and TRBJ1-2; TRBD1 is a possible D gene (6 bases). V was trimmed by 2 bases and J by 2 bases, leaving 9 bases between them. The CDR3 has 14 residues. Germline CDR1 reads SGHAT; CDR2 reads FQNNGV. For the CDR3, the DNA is TGTGCCAGCAGCTTATCGGGGGGCAACTATGGCTACACCTTC. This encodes CASSLSGGNYGYTF.

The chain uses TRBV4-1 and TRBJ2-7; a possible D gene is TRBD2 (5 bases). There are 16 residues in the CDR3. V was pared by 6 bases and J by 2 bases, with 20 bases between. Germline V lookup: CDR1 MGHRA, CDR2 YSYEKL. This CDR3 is CASSPKRPGNPYEQYF. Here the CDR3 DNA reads TGCGCCAGCAGTCCCAAGCGTCCGGGAAACCCCTACGAGCAGTACTTC.

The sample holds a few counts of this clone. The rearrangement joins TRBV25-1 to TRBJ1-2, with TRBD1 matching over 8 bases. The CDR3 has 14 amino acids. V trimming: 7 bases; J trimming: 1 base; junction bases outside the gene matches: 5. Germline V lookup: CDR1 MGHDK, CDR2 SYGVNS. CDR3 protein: CASIGQGGNYGYTF. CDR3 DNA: TGTGCCAGCATCGGACAGGGAGGTAACTATGGCTACACCTTC.

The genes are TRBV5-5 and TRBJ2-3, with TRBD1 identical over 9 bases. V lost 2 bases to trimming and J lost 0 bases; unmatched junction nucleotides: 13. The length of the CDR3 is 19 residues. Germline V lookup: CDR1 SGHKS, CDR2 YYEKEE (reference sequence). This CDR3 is CASSFRPGTGFPSTDTQYF. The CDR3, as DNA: TGTGCCAGCAGCTTTCGTCCCGGGACAGGGTTCCCTAGCACAGATACGCAGTATTTT.

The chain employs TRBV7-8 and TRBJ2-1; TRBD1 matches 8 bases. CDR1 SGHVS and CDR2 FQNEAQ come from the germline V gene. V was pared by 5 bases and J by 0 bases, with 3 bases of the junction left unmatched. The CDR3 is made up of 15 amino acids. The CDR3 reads CASSLGQVSYNEQFF. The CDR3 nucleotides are TGTGCCAGCAGCCTGGGACAGGTCTCCTACAATGAGCAGTTCTTC.

CDR3: CAIQRNTEAFF. The CDR3 DNA is TGTGCCATACAACGAAACACTGAAGCTTTCTTT. V is TRBV6-5 and J is TRBJ1-1; D is unresolved. The CDR3 is 11 residues long. Germline values: CDR1 MNHEY, CDR2 SVGAGI. The V end lost 10 bases, the J end lost 2 bases, and 8 bases lay between the germline ends.

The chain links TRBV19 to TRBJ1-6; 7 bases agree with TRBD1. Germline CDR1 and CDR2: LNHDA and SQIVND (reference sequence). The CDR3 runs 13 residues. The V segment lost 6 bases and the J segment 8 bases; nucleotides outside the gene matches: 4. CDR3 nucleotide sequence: TGTGCCAGTAGGGTCGGACAGGATTCACCCCTCCACTTT. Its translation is CASRVGQDSPLHF.

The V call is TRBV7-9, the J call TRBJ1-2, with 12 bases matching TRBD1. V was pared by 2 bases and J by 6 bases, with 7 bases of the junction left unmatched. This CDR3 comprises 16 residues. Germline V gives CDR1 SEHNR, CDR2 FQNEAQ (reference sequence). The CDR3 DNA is TGTGCCAGCAGCTTAATCCCCGGGACAGGGGGCGATGGCTACACCTTC. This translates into CASSLIPGTGGDGYTF. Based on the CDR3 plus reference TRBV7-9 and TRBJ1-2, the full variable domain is DTGVSQNPRHKITKRGQNVTFRCDPISEHNRLYWYRQTLGQGPEFLTYFQNEAQLEKSRLLSDRFSAERPKGSFSTLEIQRTEQGDSAMYLCASSLIPGTGGDGYTFGSGTRLTVV.

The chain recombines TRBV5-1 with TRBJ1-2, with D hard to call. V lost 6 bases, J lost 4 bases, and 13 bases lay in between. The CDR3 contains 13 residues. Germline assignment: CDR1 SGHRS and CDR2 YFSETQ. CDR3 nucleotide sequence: TGCGCCAGCAACACGATCCCCTCCTATGGCTACACCTTC. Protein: CASNTIPSYGYTF.

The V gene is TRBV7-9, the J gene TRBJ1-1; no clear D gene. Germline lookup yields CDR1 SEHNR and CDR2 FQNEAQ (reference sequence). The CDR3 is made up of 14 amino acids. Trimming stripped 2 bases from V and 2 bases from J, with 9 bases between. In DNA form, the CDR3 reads TGTGCCAGCAGCTTATATTCGGGAAACACTGAAGCTTTCTTT. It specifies CASSLYSGNTEAFF.

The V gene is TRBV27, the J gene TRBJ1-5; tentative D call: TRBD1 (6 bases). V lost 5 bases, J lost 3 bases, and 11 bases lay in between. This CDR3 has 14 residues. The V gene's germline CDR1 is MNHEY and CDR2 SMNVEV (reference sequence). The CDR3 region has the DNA TGTGCCAGCAGTAGAGGGGGTCTCAATCAGCCCCAGCATTTT. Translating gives CASSRGGLNQPQHF.

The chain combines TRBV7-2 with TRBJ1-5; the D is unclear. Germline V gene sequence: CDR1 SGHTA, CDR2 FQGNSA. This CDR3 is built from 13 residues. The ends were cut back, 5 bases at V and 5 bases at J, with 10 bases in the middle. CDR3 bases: TGTGCCAGCAGCCCAAACGCGGATCAGCCCCAGCATTTT. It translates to CASSPNADQPQHF.

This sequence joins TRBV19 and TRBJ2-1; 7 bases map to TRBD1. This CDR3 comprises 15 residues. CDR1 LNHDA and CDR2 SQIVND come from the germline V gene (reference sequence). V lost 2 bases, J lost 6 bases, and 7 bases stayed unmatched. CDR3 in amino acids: CASSIPGTVSNEQFF. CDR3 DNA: TGTGCCAGTAGTATACCCGGGACAGTTAGCAATGAGCAGTTCTTC.

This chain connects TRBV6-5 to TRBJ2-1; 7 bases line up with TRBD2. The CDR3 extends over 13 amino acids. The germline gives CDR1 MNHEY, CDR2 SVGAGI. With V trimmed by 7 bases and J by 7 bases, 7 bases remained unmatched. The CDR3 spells CASIQSGGNEQFF. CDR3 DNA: TGTGCCAGCATCCAATCGGGGGGAAATGAGCAGTTCTTC.

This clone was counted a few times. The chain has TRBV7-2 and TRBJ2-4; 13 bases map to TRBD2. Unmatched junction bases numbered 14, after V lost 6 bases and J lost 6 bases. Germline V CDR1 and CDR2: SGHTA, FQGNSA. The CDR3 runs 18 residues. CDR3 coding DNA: TGTGCCAGCAGACAAACGGGACTAGCGGGGAGAGGGAGAAACATTCAGTACTTC. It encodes CASRQTGLAGRGRNIQYF.

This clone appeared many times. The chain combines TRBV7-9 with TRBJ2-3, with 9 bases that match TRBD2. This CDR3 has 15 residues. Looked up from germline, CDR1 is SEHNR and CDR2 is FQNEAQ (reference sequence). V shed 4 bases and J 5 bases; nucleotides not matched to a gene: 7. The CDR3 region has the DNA TGTGCCAGCAGCTGGAGCGGGGGGAGACTAGATACGCAGTATTTT. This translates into CASSWSGGRLDTQYF.

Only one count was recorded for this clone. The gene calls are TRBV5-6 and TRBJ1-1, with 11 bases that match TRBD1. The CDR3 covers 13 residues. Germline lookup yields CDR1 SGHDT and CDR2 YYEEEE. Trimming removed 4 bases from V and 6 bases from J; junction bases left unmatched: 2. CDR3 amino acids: CASSRDRGAEAFF. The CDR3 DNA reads TGTGCCAGCAGCCGGGACAGGGGGGCTGAAGCTTTCTTT.

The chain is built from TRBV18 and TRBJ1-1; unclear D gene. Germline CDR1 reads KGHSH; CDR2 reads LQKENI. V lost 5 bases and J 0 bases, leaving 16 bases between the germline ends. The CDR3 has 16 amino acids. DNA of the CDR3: TGTGCCAGCTCATCGGGTCGGAGCCCCATGAACACTGAAGCTTTCTTT. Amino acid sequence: CASSSGRSPMNTEAFF.

This CDR3 is CASSMNGETGELFF. The CDR3 DNA follows: TGTGCCAGTAGTATGAATGGAGAAACCGGGGAGCTGTTTTTT. The chain is built from TRBV19 and TRBJ2-2; no definite D call. Germline loops: CDR1 LNHDA, CDR2 SQIVND (reference sequence). The CDR3 loop spans 14 amino acids. V shed 3 bases and J shed 5 bases, with 10 bases lying between them.

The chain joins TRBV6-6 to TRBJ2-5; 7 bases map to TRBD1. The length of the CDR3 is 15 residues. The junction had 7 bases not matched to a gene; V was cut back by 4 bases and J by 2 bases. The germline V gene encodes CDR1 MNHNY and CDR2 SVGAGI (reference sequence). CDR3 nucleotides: TGTGCCAGCAGTTCTCCGGGACAGAGACAAGAGACCCAGTACTTC. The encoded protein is CASSSPGQRQETQYF.

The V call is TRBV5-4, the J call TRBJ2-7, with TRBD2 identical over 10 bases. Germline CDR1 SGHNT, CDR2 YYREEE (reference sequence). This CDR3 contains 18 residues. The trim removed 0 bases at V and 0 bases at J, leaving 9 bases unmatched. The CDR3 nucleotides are TGTGCCAGCAGCTTGGCTTTTAGCGCTAGCGGGGGCTCCTACGAGCAGTACTTC. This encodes CASSLAFSASGGSYEQYF. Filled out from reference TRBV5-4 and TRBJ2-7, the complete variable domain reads ETGVTQSPTHLIKTRGQQVTLRCSSQSGHNTVSWYQQALGQGPQFIFQYYREEENGRGNFPPRFSGLQFPNYSSELNVNALELDDSALYLCASSLAFSASGGSYEQYFGPGTRLTVT.

In DNA form, the CDR3 reads TGTGCCACCAGCCGGGGACAGGGGGTCCAAGAGACCCAGTACTTC. It codes for CATSRGQGVQETQYF. This chain joins TRBV15 and TRBJ2-5; 11 bases are a match to TRBD1. The germline V gene encodes CDR1 LNHNV and CDR2 YYDKDF (reference sequence). The CDR3 runs 15 residues. V shed 5 bases, J shed 1 base, and the junction held 3 bases outside the gene matches.